The T cell receptor (beta chain) described here comes from a study of T cells after yellow fever vaccination. Across the study: Any fraction with a low cell number was prepared using SMART-Seq v4 Ultra Low Input. Study observations and caveats: Subsequent booster samples again held most clones from primary vaccination (96% CD4, about 90% CD8).

Germline lookup yields CDR1 LGHDT and CDR2 YNNKEL (reference sequence). The CDR3 contains 16 residues. Trimming took 4 bases from V and 0 from J, leaving 13 bases between them. Comment on this clonotype: The antigen is not known.

A process of 5'RACE template switching, which added a universal primer site and UMIs, was used to make TCR cDNA. Via MiXCR, TCRdb re-called the 5' RACE reads, giving one row per CDR3 protein. The data show around 590,000 distinct CDR3 sequences, approximately 13% seen once. The origin of this receptor is a young man who received the YFV17D yellow fever vaccine. The rearrangement links TRBV3-1 to TRBJ2-1; no reliable D call. Source: PBMCs, taken on the day of the yellow fever booster vaccination. In DNA form, the CDR3 reads TGTGCCAGCAGCCCCCTCTGGGCTAGCTCCTACAATGAGCAGTTCTTC. Translating gives CASSPLWASSYNEQFF.